Sequencing of this T cell receptor (beta chain) was carried out in a study of sequential checkpoint blockade in melanoma. Study information: After both sequences, patients received maintenance nivolumab. Around 21 patients had matched tumor biopsies before treatment and at week 13 after nivolumab or ipilimumab alone. Findings and limits, study-wide: Rising tumor T-cell fraction and clonality meant about 30 times likelier benefit.

As to treatment: randomized to nivolumab then ipilimumab (arm A) or the reverse (arm B). None of the patients previously received DNA-damaging chemotherapy. By share, this clone counts as medium-sized. Its antigen is unknown. The protocol was immunoSEQ multiplex PCR, while the TCRdb copy is restricted to in-frame clones and leaves out a portion. The sample shows a few thousand clones, 24% of them seen only once. With 5 bases removed from V and 7 bases from J, the gap between germline ends came to 18 bases. The CDR3 sequence is 14 residues long. Germline CDR1 and CDR2: SGHNT and YENEEA. The V gene is TRBV11-3, the J gene TRBJ2-7, with a weak D call TRBD2 (6 bases). Sample: tumor tissue (inferred from file names), taken from a patient given nivolumab and ipilimumab in sequence. This receptor was identified in a human donor with melanoma. CDR3 loop: CASSPSGPWGEQYF. The CDR3 DNA reads TGTGCCAGCAGCCCCAGCGGGCCATGGGGAGAGCAGTACTTC.